One and the same sample provided the 32 T cell receptor beta chains below, sequenced in a study of T cell changes during pregnancy in multiple sclerosis. This table comes from immunoSEQ multiplex PCR, and its TCRdb copy is limited to in-frame clones, with some not included. Of some 53,000 clones in the sample, over 80% were seen once. The source material was CD4+ T cells from peripheral blood mononuclear cells, sampled in the third trimester of pregnancy. The receptors here all came from a female donor with multiple sclerosis, enrolled in a pregnancy study.

V and J are TRBV5-4 and TRBJ1-3; the D is unclear. The V gene lost 0 bases and the J gene lost 8 bases, with 12 bases spanning the gap. This CDR3 region has 14 residues. The germline gives CDR1 SGHNT, CDR2 YYREEE (reference sequence). The CDR3 DNA reads TGTGCCAGCAGCTTGGATACCTTGAGTGACACCATATATTTT. Amino acid sequence: CASSLDTLSDTIYF. Combining the CDR3 with reference TRBV5-4 and TRBJ1-3 gives the whole variable domain ETGVTQSPTHLIKTRGQQVTLRCSSQSGHNTVSWYQQALGQGPQFIFQYYREEENGRGNFPPRFSGLQFPNYSSELNVNALELDDSALYLCASSLDTLSDTIYFGEGSWLTVV.

V usage is TRBV5-1 and J usage is TRBJ1-4; TRBD1 is a possible D gene (5 bases). Trimming left V 5 bases short and J 6 bases short, with 14 bases between. This CDR3 contains 14 residues. Per germline, CDR1 SGHRS and CDR2 YFSETQ. The CDR3 nucleotides read TGCGCCAGCAGGGACCGGGCACAGGATGAAAAACTGTTTTTT. Its protein product is CASRDRAQDEKLFF.

This chain uses TRBV5-5 with TRBJ2-7, with 9 bases fitting TRBD1. In germline, CDR1 is SGHKS, CDR2 YYEKEE (reference sequence). The ends lost 7 bases at V and 5 bases at J; junction bases unmatched: 7. The CDR3 contains 13 residues. The CDR3 DNA sequence: TGTGCCAGCTTAGAGGGACAGGGTCACGAGCAGTACTTC. It translates to CASLEGQGHEQYF.

The chain uses TRBV7-2 and TRBJ1-2; D might be TRBD1 (6 bases). Germline lookup yields CDR1 SGHTA and CDR2 FQGNSA. The V and J ends lost 6 bases and 3 bases respectively, with 11 bases between them. The CDR3 consists of 13 residues. DNA for the CDR3: TGTGCCAGCAGACTTGGACAGTACTATGGCTACACCTTC. This translates into CASRLGQYYGYTF.

The V and J genes are TRBV5-1 and TRBJ1-2; 7 bases map to TRBD1. The CDR3 is 14 residues long. Germline V gene lookup returns CDR1 SGHRS and CDR2 YFSETQ. V dropped 4 bases and J dropped 1; count of bases not matched to a gene: 4. CDR3: CASSPGTDNYGYTF. In nucleotides, the CDR3 is TGCGCCAGCAGCCCAGGGACAGATAACTATGGCTACACCTTC.

The CDR3 loop is CASSFISGTQRWGEQYF. The CDR3, as DNA: TGTGCCAGCAGCTTCATATCCGGGACACAAAGGTGGGGCGAGCAGTACTTC. The chain couples TRBV7-9 to TRBJ2-7, with D perhaps TRBD1 (6 bases). V shed 3 bases and J shed 6 bases, with 24 bases lying between them. CDR3 length: 17 amino acids. Germline CDR1 and CDR2: SEHNR and FQNEAQ (reference sequence).

The chain recombines TRBV7-2 with TRBJ1-2; maybe TRBD1 (6 bases). The CDR3 contains 16 residues. Per germline, CDR1 SGHTA and CDR2 FQGNSA. The V gene lost 6 bases and the J gene lost 4 bases, with 21 bases spanning the gap. CDR3 in DNA: TGTGCCAGCAGAACTGACACGGCGTTAGGGGGCTATGGCTACACCTTC. Its protein product is CASRTDTALGGYGYTF.

This sequence joins TRBV11-2 and TRBJ2-7, with TRBD2 identical over 8 bases. The junction had 8 bases not matched to a gene; V was cut back by 1 base and J by 6 bases. The CDR3 consists of 15 residues. Germline-derived CDR1 and CDR2 are SGHAT and FQNNGV. CDR3 loop: CASSLVSGGPREQYF. The CDR3 DNA reads TGTGCCAGCAGCTTAGTGTCGGGAGGGCCGCGCGAGCAGTACTTC.

The chain uses TRBV10-3 and TRBJ2-3; TRBD1 might be the D (6 bases). There are 14 residues in the CDR3. Trimming stripped 5 bases from V and 0 bases from J, with 9 bases between. Germline values: CDR1 ENHRY, CDR2 SYGVKD. CDR3 DNA: TGTGCCATCAGTCGACAGGAGAGCACAGATACGCAGTATTTT. Protein: CAISRQESTDTQYF.

In DNA form, the CDR3 reads TGTGCCAGCTCATCGACAGGGGAGACCTACGAGCAGTACTTC. Its protein product is CASSSTGETYEQYF. The genes are TRBV18 and TRBJ2-7, with TRBD1 matching 8 bases. Germline V gives CDR1 KGHSH, CDR2 LQKENI. The CDR3 length is 14 residues. J was trimmed by 2 bases and V by 5 bases; bases with no gene match: 5.

V and J are TRBV6-1 and TRBJ1-1; D is ambiguous. This CDR3 has 12 residues. Between the trimmed V and J ends, which lost 7 bases and 8 bases, there was a span of 14 bases. Germline CDR1 and CDR2: MNHNS and SASEGT. The CDR3 DNA is TGTGCCAGCACGGAAGCTCCCCGGGAAGCTTTCTTT. Translating it yields CASTEAPREAFF.

The chain joins TRBV19 to TRBJ1-2; 7 bases are a match to TRBD1. Per the germline V gene, CDR1 is LNHDA and CDR2 is SQIVND (reference sequence). The CDR3 consists of 16 residues. The J segment lost 3 bases and the V segment lost 4 bases, leaving 11 bases of the junction unmatched. The CDR3 loop is CASSTRTGQDDYGYTF. The CDR3 region has the DNA TGTGCCAGTAGTACCCGAACCGGACAGGACGACTATGGCTACACCTTC.

The J gene is TRBJ1-1, the V gene TRBV4-2; D is ambiguous. Germline V gene data show CDR1 as LGHNA and CDR2 as YNFKEQ. V lost 0 bases and J 5 bases, leaving 10 bases between the germline ends. The CDR3 loop spans 14 amino acids. DNA for the CDR3: TGTGCCAGCAGCCAAGATGAGGGTACGACTGAAGCTTTCTTT. Translated: CASSQDEGTTEAFF.

The chain joins TRBV9 to TRBJ2-1; 7 bases fit TRBD2. The CDR3 consists of 14 residues. Germline-derived CDR1 and CDR2 are SGDLS and YYNGEE. With 0 bases clipped from V and 10 bases from J, the junction kept 7 bases outside the gene matches. DNA of the CDR3: TGTGCCAGCAGCGTAGCCCTGACTAGCTCGGAGCAGTTCTTC. Amino acids: CASSVALTSSEQFF.

The chain links TRBV2 to TRBJ1-1, with D uncertain. The CDR3 covers 14 residues. Trimming took 8 bases from V and 5 from J, leaving 18 bases between them. Germline CDR1 is SNHLY and CDR2 is FYNNEI. The CDR3 spells CASVREGGLTEAFF. CDR3 DNA: TGTGCCAGCGTCCGCGAGGGAGGTTTAACTGAAGCTTTCTTT. Complete variable domain (other parts from reference TRBV2 and TRBJ1-1): EPEVTQTPSHQVTQMGQEVILRCVPISNHLYFYWYRQILGQKVEFLVSFYNNEISEKSEIFDDQFSVERPDGSNFTLKIRSTKLEDSAMYFCASVREGGLTEAFFGQGTRLTVV.

The V call is TRBV5-5, the J call TRBJ2-2, with 8 bases lining up with TRBD1. The germline V gene has CDR1 SGHKS and CDR2 YYEKEE (reference sequence). V was clipped by 0 bases and J by 3 bases; unmatched bases: 4. This CDR3 has 16 residues. The CDR3 loop is CASSLGQGLYTGELFF. In nucleotides, the CDR3 is TGTGCCAGCAGCTTGGGACAGGGGCTATACACCGGGGAGCTGTTTTTT.

The rearrangement uses TRBV5-1 and TRBJ1-1; TRBD1 is a possible D gene (5 bases). CDR3 length: 16 amino acids. Trimming stripped 2 bases from V and 0 bases from J, with 14 bases between. Germline CDR1 reads SGHRS; CDR2 reads YFSETQ. For the CDR3, the DNA is TGCGCCAGCAGCTTCTATGGGGGGAACATGAACACTGAAGCTTTCTTT. Amino acid sequence: CASSFYGGNMNTEAFF.

CDR3 protein: CAWSVRQGVNGNTEAFF. DNA for the CDR3: TGTGCCTGGAGTGTAAGACAGGGGGTAAACGGGAACACTGAAGCTTTCTTT. The chain links TRBV30 to TRBJ1-1; 9 bases are shared with TRBD1. Germline loops: CDR1 GTSNPN, CDR2 SVGIG (reference sequence). The CDR3 totals 17 residues. V lost 0 bases and J lost 1; bases outside the gene matches: 9.

This chain connects TRBV2 to TRBJ1-5, with a weak D call TRBD1 (5 bases). Germline V gene lookup returns CDR1 SNHLY and CDR2 FYNNEI. V shed 7 bases and J shed 3 bases, with 13 bases lying between them. This CDR3 comprises 14 residues. The CDR3 spells CASNIDSHNQPQHF. The CDR3 DNA follows: TGTGCCAGCAATATAGACAGCCACAATCAGCCCCAGCATTTT.

The V call is TRBV2, the J call TRBJ1-5, with 7 bases identical to TRBD1. The germline V gene has CDR1 SNHLY and CDR2 FYNNEI. V was clipped by 6 bases and J by 5 bases; unmatched bases: 7. CDR3 length equals 14 residues. The CDR3 DNA reads as TGTGCCAGCAGGGGGACAGCCCCTCATCAGCCCCAGCATTTT. Amino acids: CASRGTAPHQPQHF.

The chain has TRBV2 and TRBJ2-5; D might be TRBD1 (7 bases). Germline CDR1 reads SNHLY; CDR2 reads FYNNEI. The CDR3 consists of 14 residues. V was clipped by 7 bases and J by 5 bases, with 17 bases between them. CDR3 bases: TGTGCCAGCACCGTTAGGACAGGAGGGGAGACCCAGTACTTC. Translating gives CASTVRTGGETQYF.

The V gene is TRBV28, the J gene TRBJ1-1; D is perhaps TRBD1 (5 bases). V was shortened by 0 bases and J by 1 base, with 6 bases between the two germline ends. The CDR3 covers 14 residues. CDR1 and CDR2 (germline): MDHEN, SYDVKM. The CDR3 sequence is CASSLWTENTEAFF. The CDR3 DNA reads TGTGCCAGCAGTTTATGGACAGAGAACACTGAAGCTTTCTTT.

The gene calls are TRBV5-1 and TRBJ2-3; weak D call: TRBD1 (5 bases). Germline lookup yields CDR1 SGHRS and CDR2 YFSETQ. V was shortened by 2 bases and J by 4 bases, with 11 bases between the two germline ends. The CDR3 has 14 residues. This chain's CDR3 is CASSLVLGADTQYF. In DNA form, the CDR3 reads TGCGCCAGCAGCTTAGTCTTAGGGGCAGATACGCAGTATTTT.

V and J are TRBV10-2 and TRBJ2-5; 12 bases line up with TRBD2. This CDR3 spans 14 amino acids. In germline, CDR1 is WSHSY, CDR2 SAAADI. V trimming: 8 bases; J trimming: 3 bases; junction bases outside the gene matches: 4. CDR3 nucleotide sequence: TGCGCCAGCCGCCCTAGCGGGAGGGAAGAGACCCAGTACTTC. The encoded protein is CASRPSGREETQYF.

The chain uses TRBV6-1 and TRBJ2-3; D might be TRBD1 (9 bases). The CDR3 consists of 16 residues. Trimming took 3 bases from V and 5 from J, leaving 18 bases between them. CDR1 is MNHNS, CDR2 SASEGT, per germline. Written as DNA, the CDR3 is TGTGCCAGCAGTGATAGGGTAGCGGGACAGGGAGATACGCAGTATTTT. Its translation: CASSDRVAGQGDTQYF.

This chain links TRBV5-8 with TRBJ1-3, with D unclear. The CDR3 has 14 residues. Germline-derived CDR1 and CDR2 are SGHTS and YDEGEE. Between the trimmed V and J ends, which lost 1 base and 8 bases, there was a span of 13 bases. The CDR3 nucleotides read TGTGCCAGCAGCTTGTTCACATATTCAGACACCATATATTTT. This sequence encodes CASSLFTYSDTIYF.

The chain uses TRBV2 and TRBJ1-2; 8 bases are a match to TRBD1. V shed 8 bases and J 4 bases; nucleotides not matched to a gene: 15. The germline V gene encodes CDR1 SNHLY and CDR2 FYNNEI. The CDR3 loop spans 16 amino acids. The CDR3 here is CASLVSPRDRRYGYTF. In nucleotides, the CDR3 is TGTGCCAGCCTCGTCTCACCCCGGGACAGGCGCTATGGCTACACCTTC.

The J gene is TRBJ1-1, the V gene TRBV19, with 7 bases lining up with TRBD1. Germline CDR1 reads LNHDA; CDR2 reads SQIVND (reference sequence). The CDR3 extends over 14 amino acids. Trimming cost V 5 bases and J 5 bases; bases outside gene matches: 8. CDR3: CASSSHRDSTEAFF. CDR3 DNA: TGTGCCAGTAGTTCGCACCGGGACAGTACTGAAGCTTTCTTT. The full variable domain, with the rest looked up from reference TRBV19 and TRBJ1-1, is DGGITQSPKYLFRKEGQNVTLSCEQNLNHDAMYWYRQDPGQGLRLIYYSQIVNDFQKGDIAEGYSVSREKKESFPLTVTSAQKNPTAFYLCASSSHRDSTEAFFGQGTRLTVV.

This chain links TRBV30 with TRBJ1-1; D not certain. Germline V gives CDR1 GTSNPN, CDR2 SVGIG (reference sequence). The CDR3 runs to 11 residues. V lost 5 bases and J 1 base, leaving 5 bases between the germline ends. The chain's CDR3 is CAWGRNTEAFF. The CDR3 DNA is TGTGCCTGGGGGCGGAACACTGAAGCTTTCTTT. The whole variable domain, remainder taken from reference TRBV30 and TRBJ1-1, is SQTIHQWPATLVQPVGSPLSLECTVEGTSNPNLYWYRQAAGRGLQLLFYSVGIGQISSEVPQNLSASRPQDRQFILSSKKLLLSDSGFYLCAWGRNTEAFFGQGTRLTVV.

The chain employs TRBV5-1 and TRBJ2-7, with 7 positions matching TRBD1. J lost 6 bases, V lost 2 bases, and 2 bases had no gene match. The CDR3 runs 12 residues. CDR1 is SGHRS and CDR2 is YFSETQ in the germline V gene. CDR3 loop: CASSFTGAEQYF. CDR3 nucleotide sequence: TGCGCCAGCAGCTTTACAGGGGCCGAGCAGTACTTC.

This rearrangement joins TRBV5-1 to TRBJ2-5, with 7 bases that match TRBD2. Losses at the gene ends were 5 bases for V and 3 bases for J; bases not matched to a gene: 7. This CDR3 region has 14 residues. The germline V gene encodes CDR1 SGHRS and CDR2 YFSETQ. CDR3 sequence reads: CASSSRGGEETQYF. The CDR3 DNA reads TGCGCCAGCAGTTCCCGGGGAGGGGAAGAGACCCAGTACTTC.

This rearrangement joins TRBV19 to TRBJ2-3; 9 nucleotides line up with TRBD1. Trimming took 4 bases from V and 9 from J; bases not matched to a gene: 8. CDR3 size: 14 residues. Per the germline V gene, CDR1 is LNHDA and CDR2 is SQIVND (reference sequence). The DNA of the CDR3 is TGTGCCAGTAGTAGGGACAGGGAAACGGGAACGCAGTATTTT. It is translated as CASSRDRETGTQYF. The full variable domain, with the rest looked up from reference TRBV19 and TRBJ2-3, is DGGITQSPKYLFRKEGQNVTLSCEQNLNHDAMYWYRQDPGQGLRLIYYSQIVNDFQKGDIAEGYSVSREKKESFPLTVTSAQKNPTAFYLCASSRDRETGTQYFGPGTRLTVL.